These 27 T cell receptor beta chains share one sample of origin, sequenced in a study of shared clonotypes between healthy human individuals. Generated by immunoSEQ multiplex PCR, the TCRdb table keeps only in-frame clones and is missing some. Here the sample spans approximately 980,000 clones, around 80% being singletons. The sequenced material came from memory CD4+ T cells sorted from blood. Regarding subset: CD45RA-negative fraction. The receptors shown here come from a man aged 18 to 30 in good health.

This chain uses TRBV7-9 with TRBJ2-3; D is undetermined. Trimming pared 5 bases from V and 5 bases from J, leaving 8 bases between. This CDR3 region has 12 residues. Germline CDR1 and CDR2: SEHNR and FQNEAQ (reference sequence). The CDR3 reads CASSDPGDTQYF. CDR3 nucleotides: TGTGCCAGCAGCGACCCAGGAGATACGCAGTATTTT.

The chain is built from TRBV7-2 and TRBJ1-5, with D uncertain. The germline V gene encodes CDR1 SGHTA and CDR2 FQGNSA. V shed 0 bases and J shed 2 bases, with 8 bases lying between them. CDR3 length equals 15 residues. This CDR3 reads CASSLASVGNQPQHF. The CDR3 DNA follows: TGTGCCAGCAGCTTAGCTTCAGTGGGCAATCAGCCCCAGCATTTT.

This rearrangement joins TRBV5-5 to TRBJ1-4; D is unclear. V was trimmed by 3 bases and J by 5 bases, leaving 17 bases between them. This CDR3 has 16 residues. CDR1 SGHKS and CDR2 YYEKEE come from the germline V gene (reference sequence). For the CDR3, the DNA is TGTGCCAGCAGCTCACCGCGCAGTGGACCCAATGAAAAACTGTTTTTT. Protein: CASSSPRSGPNEKLFF. Using reference TRBV5-5 and TRBJ1-4 for the parts outside the CDR3, the full variable domain is DAGVTQSPTHLIKTRGQQVTLRCSPISGHKSVSWYQQVLGQGPQFIFQYYEKEERGRGNFPDRFSARQFPNYSSELNVNALLLGDSALYLCASSSPRSGPNEKLFFGSGTQLSVL.

This clone has a handful of counts. V gene TRBV5-6 combines with J gene TRBJ1-6; D call uncertain. The length of the CDR3 is 14 residues. V was pared by 5 bases and J by 10 bases, with 16 bases between. Germline CDR1 reads SGHDT; CDR2 reads YYEEEE. CDR3: CASSPIGFGSPLHF. DNA for the CDR3: TGTGCCAGCAGTCCCATAGGGTTCGGATCACCCCTCCACTTT.

This chain uses TRBV6-6 with TRBJ1-1; 8 bases map to TRBD1. Trimming cost V 0 bases and J 0 bases; bases outside gene matches: 3. The CDR3 totals 16 residues. Germline assignment: CDR1 MNHNY and CDR2 SVGAGI (reference sequence). CDR3 sequence (DNA): TGTGCCAGCAGTTACTCAGGACAGGGTCTGAACACTGAAGCTTTCTTT. The encoded protein is CASSYSGQGLNTEAFF.

The chain has TRBV18 and TRBJ1-3; D gene unclear. The CDR3 is 11 amino acids. Trimming removed 6 bases at V and 7 bases at J, with 7 bases between. Germline CDR1 is KGHSH and CDR2 is LQKENI. CDR3: CASSPTNTIYF. DNA for the CDR3: TGTGCCAGCTCCCCAACGAACACCATATATTTT.

This chain connects TRBV5-4 to TRBJ2-1, with 10 bases matching TRBD2. The V segment lost 4 bases and the J segment 12 bases; nucleotides outside the gene matches: 13. Germline values: CDR1 SGHNT, CDR2 YYREEE (reference sequence). CDR3 length: 15 residues. The CDR3 nucleotides are TGTGCCAGCAGCACAGAGCGGGGGGGCGGCGTTCGGCAGTTCTTC. Translation: CASSTERGGGVRQFF.

In its sample, this clone was seen a few times. The rearrangement links TRBV21-1 to TRBJ1-4. TRBV21-1 is noted as a pseudogene. CDR3 length: 13 residues. CDR3 in DNA: TGTGCCAGCAGCACCCGCGGATCCGAAAAACTGTTTTTT. Amino acid sequence: CASSTRGSEKLFF.

The chain links TRBV30 to TRBJ2-4; 7 nucleotides line up with TRBD1. The CDR3 is made up of 16 amino acids. J lost 9 bases, V lost 0 bases, and 14 bases had no gene match. CDR1 and CDR2 (germline): GTSNPN, SVGIG (reference sequence). CDR3 protein: CAWSVAKTGKSRIQYF. CDR3 sequence (DNA): TGTGCCTGGAGTGTTGCAAAGACAGGGAAGTCGCGCATTCAGTACTTC.

The J gene is TRBJ2-2, the V gene TRBV11-3, with D unclear. Looked up from germline, CDR1 is SGHNT and CDR2 is YENEEA. CDR3 length: 13 residues. V was clipped by 5 bases and J by 4 bases, with 8 bases between them. CDR3 DNA sequence: TGTGCCAGCAGCCGGACGGCCACCGGGGAGCTGTTTTTT. Amino acid sequence: CASSRTATGELFF.

This clone was recorded only once. CDR3: CASGGGIRYTGELFF. The CDR3 DNA reads TGTGCCAGCGGAGGAGGGATTCGGTACACCGGGGAGCTGTTTTTT. The V and J genes are TRBV6-6 and TRBJ2-2; D may be TRBD2 (6 bases). From germline, CDR1 is MNHNY and CDR2 SVGAGI (reference sequence). The CDR3 contains 15 residues. V dropped 8 bases and J dropped 3 bases, with 16 bases sitting between them.

The table lists this clone with many counts. This sample includes further DNA sequences coding for the same CDR3. This rearrangement joins TRBV6-1 to TRBJ1-5; D uncertain. Germline V gene sequence: CDR1 MNHNS, CDR2 SASEGT. Trimming cost V 3 bases and J 0 bases, with 9 bases left between them. The CDR3 covers 15 residues. CDR3 sequence reads: CASSEGSYSNQPQHF. The CDR3 nucleotides read TGTGCCAGCAGTGAGGGGAGCTATAGCAATCAGCCCCAGCATTTT.

Worth noting for this clone: Since a much larger clone is just one base distant, this may be a read error. V and J are TRBV11-3 and TRBJ2-1, with D hard to call. V shed 1 base and J shed 5 bases, with 6 bases lying between them. The germline CDR1 and CDR2 sequences are SGHNT and YENEEA. This CDR3 has 13 residues. DNA of the CDR3: TGTGCCAGCAGCTTAGGGCTTCACAATGAGCAGTTCTTC. Amino acid sequence: CASSLGLHNEQFF.

The V gene is TRBV19, the J gene TRBJ2-3; maybe TRBD1 (6 bases). The CDR3 extends over 13 amino acids. V lost 10 bases and J lost 0, with 11 bases in between. Germline V gene data show CDR1 as LNHDA and CDR2 as SQIVND (reference sequence). CDR3 region: CATGTSSTDTQYF. The CDR3, as DNA: TGTGCCACTGGGACAAGTAGCACAGATACGCAGTATTTT.

The V call is TRBV9, the J call TRBJ1-2; 7 bases align to TRBD1. CDR3 length equals 15 residues. Germline V CDR1 and CDR2: SGDLS, YYNGEE. Unmatched junction bases numbered 14, after V lost 4 bases and J lost 8 bases. The CDR3 sequence is CASSPSLTGFGGYTF. DNA for the CDR3: TGTGCCAGCAGCCCGAGCCTGACAGGGTTTGGGGGCTACACCTTC.

In regard to this clone: Compared with germline, one end of the junction differs, possibly owing to a read error. Other nucleotide sequences in the sample specify the same CDR3. This chain uses TRBV7-8 with TRBJ2-3; the match to TRBD2 covers 12 bases. The length of the CDR3 is 16 residues. In germline, CDR1 is SGHVS, CDR2 FQNEAQ. The CDR3 sequence: CASSFRTSGILWGEYF. The CDR3 DNA reads as TGCGCCAGCAGCTTCAGGACTAGCGGGATCCTTTGGGGGGAGTATTTT.

The rearrangement links TRBV6-5 to TRBJ2-5; perhaps TRBD1 as D (6 bases). Trimming stripped 6 bases from V and 3 bases from J, with 11 bases between. The germline gives CDR1 MNHEY, CDR2 SVGAGI. The CDR3 spans 13 residues. The CDR3 DNA reads TGTGCCAGCAGCCCCTACAGGGAAGAGACCCAGTACTTC. Amino acid sequence: CASSPYREETQYF.

The chain carries TRBV30 and TRBJ2-7; no clear D gene. Germline assignment: CDR1 GTSNPN and CDR2 SVGIG (reference sequence). Trimming cost V 2 bases and J 2 bases, with 16 bases left between them. The CDR3 sequence is 15 residues long. The CDR3 DNA follows: TGTGCCTGGAGTCGCACGACCGGACGGGCCTACGAGCAGTACTTC. It translates to CAWSRTTGRAYEQYF.

This clone was detected only a few times. V is TRBV10-3 and J is TRBJ1-5, with D maybe TRBD1 (5 bases). CDR3 length: 15 residues. Trimming stripped 6 bases from V and 0 bases from J, with 12 bases between. Per the germline V gene, CDR1 is ENHRY and CDR2 is SYGVKD. DNA for the CDR3: TGTGCCATCAGGGAGACAGACTCTAGCAATCAGCCCCAGCATTTT. It codes for CAIRETDSSNQPQHF.

V and J are TRBV19 and TRBJ2-7; unclear D gene. Germline CDR1 LNHDA, CDR2 SQIVND (reference sequence). V was pared by 3 bases and J by 12 bases, with 12 bases between. The CDR3 is 11 amino acids. This chain's CDR3 is CASSMMGRLYF. The CDR3 nucleotides are TGTGCCAGTAGTATGATGGGCCGCCTGTACTTC.

The chain employs TRBV7-9 and TRBJ1-5; 8 bases match TRBD1. Germline lookup yields CDR1 SEHNR and CDR2 FQNEAQ (reference sequence). CDR3 length: 16 residues. The ends lost 6 bases at V and 1 base at J; junction bases unmatched: 8. This chain's CDR3 is CASRETGAESNQPQHF. CDR3 coding DNA: TGTGCCAGCAGAGAGACAGGGGCCGAGAGCAATCAGCCCCAGCATTTT. The full variable domain, with the rest looked up from reference TRBV7-9 and TRBJ1-5, is DTGVSQNPRHKITKRGQNVTFRCDPISEHNRLYWYRQTLGQGPEFLTYFQNEAQLEKSRLLSDRFSAERPKGSFSTLEIQRTEQGDSAMYLCASRETGAESNQPQHFGDGTRLSIL.

There are a few counts of this clone. V is TRBV27 and J is TRBJ1-2, with D uncertain. V lost 1 base and J 7 bases, leaving 10 bases between the germline ends. The CDR3 contains 13 residues. Germline CDR1 reads MNHEY; CDR2 reads SMNVEV (reference sequence). CDR3 loop: CASSLYGLGGYTF. The DNA of the CDR3 is TGTGCCAGCAGTTTATATGGTTTGGGTGGCTACACCTTC.

The chain has TRBV20-1 and TRBJ2-1; no reliable D call. The germline V gene encodes CDR1 DFQATT and CDR2 SNEGSKA (reference sequence). This CDR3 has 11 amino acids. Trimming cost V 6 bases and J 4 bases, with 7 bases left between them. CDR3 DNA: TGCAGTGCCCGGTGGTACAATGAGCAGTTCTTC. It yields the protein CSARWYNEQFF.

The V gene is TRBV29-1, the J gene TRBJ2-2, with D possibly TRBD1 on 5 matching bases. The ends were cut back, 5 bases at V and 0 bases at J, with 13 bases in the middle. Germline CDR1 SQVTM, CDR2 ANQGSEA. This CDR3 contains 15 residues. The CDR3 sequence: CSVLLQGSNTGELFF. The CDR3 nucleotides read TGCAGCGTTCTGTTGCAGGGATCGAACACCGGGGAGCTGTTTTTT.

V usage is TRBV5-1 and J usage is TRBJ2-1; tentative D call: TRBD1 (6 bases). Germline assignment: CDR1 SGHRS and CDR2 YFSETQ. The CDR3 extends over 14 amino acids. V dropped 2 bases and J dropped 3 bases, with 9 bases sitting between them. The CDR3 region is CASSFRQDYNEQFF. In DNA, the CDR3 is TGCGCCAGCAGCTTTCGACAGGACTACAATGAGCAGTTCTTC.

The chain recombines TRBV2 with TRBJ2-3; D is ambiguous. The CDR3 contains 11 residues. Between the trimmed V and J ends, which lost 2 bases and 10 bases, there was a span of 7 bases. Per the germline V gene, CDR1 is SNHLY and CDR2 is FYNNEI. CDR3 sequence reads: CASSEPYPQYF. The DNA for the CDR3 is TGTGCCAGCAGTGAACCATACCCGCAGTATTTT. Variable domain in full (rest from reference TRBV2 and TRBJ2-3): EPEVTQTPSHQVTQMGQEVILRCVPISNHLYFYWYRQILGQKVEFLVSFYNNEISEKSEIFDDQFSVERPDGSNFTLKIRSTKLEDSAMYFCASSEPYPQYFGPGTRLTVL.

This chain connects TRBV4-3 to TRBJ2-3; D remains ambiguous. The V gene lost 3 bases and the J gene lost 4 bases, with 14 bases spanning the gap. Per germline, CDR1 LGHNA and CDR2 YSLEER. CDR3 length: 15 amino acids. CDR3 amino acids: CASSQGTAVADTQYF. CDR3 coding DNA: TGCGCCAGCAGCCAGGGAACGGCGGTCGCAGATACGCAGTATTTT.